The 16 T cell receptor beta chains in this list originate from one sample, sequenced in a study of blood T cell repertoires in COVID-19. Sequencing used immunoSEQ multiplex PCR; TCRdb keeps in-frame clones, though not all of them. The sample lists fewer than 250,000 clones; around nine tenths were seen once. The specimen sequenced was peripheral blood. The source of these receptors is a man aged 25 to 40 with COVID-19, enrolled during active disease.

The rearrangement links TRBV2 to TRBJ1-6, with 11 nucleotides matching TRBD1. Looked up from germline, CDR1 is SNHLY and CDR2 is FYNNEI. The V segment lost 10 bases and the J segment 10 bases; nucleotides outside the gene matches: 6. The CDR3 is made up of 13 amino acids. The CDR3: CATTDRGLSPLHF. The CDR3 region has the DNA TGTGCCACCACGGACAGGGGGCTGTCACCCCTCCACTTT.

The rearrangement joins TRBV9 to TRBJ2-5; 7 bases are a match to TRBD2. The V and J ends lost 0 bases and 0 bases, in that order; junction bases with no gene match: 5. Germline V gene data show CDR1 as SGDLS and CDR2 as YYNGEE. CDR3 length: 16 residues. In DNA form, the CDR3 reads TGTGCCAGCAGCGTAGGAGCACTAGCGTACCAAGAGACCCAGTACTTC. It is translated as CASSVGALAYQETQYF.

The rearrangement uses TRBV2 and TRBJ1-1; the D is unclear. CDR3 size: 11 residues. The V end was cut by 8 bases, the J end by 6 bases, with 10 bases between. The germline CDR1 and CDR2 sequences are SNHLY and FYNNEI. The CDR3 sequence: CASGEVAEAFF. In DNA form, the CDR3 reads TGTGCCAGCGGGGAGGTCGCTGAAGCTTTCTTT.

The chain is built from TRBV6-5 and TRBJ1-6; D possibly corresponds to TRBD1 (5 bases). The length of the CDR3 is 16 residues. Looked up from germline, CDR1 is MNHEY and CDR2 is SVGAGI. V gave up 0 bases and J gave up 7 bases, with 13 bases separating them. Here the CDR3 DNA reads TGTGCCAGCAGTTACTCCGGTGGGGCGGGGAATTCACCCCTCCACTTT. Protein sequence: CASSYSGGAGNSPLHF.

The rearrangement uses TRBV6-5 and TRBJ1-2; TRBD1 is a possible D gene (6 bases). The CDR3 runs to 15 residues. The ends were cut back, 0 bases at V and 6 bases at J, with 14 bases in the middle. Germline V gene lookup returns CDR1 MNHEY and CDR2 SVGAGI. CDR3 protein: CASSYSKGGLHGYTF. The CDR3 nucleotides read TGTGCCAGCAGTTACTCGAAAGGGGGTTTGCATGGCTACACCTTC.

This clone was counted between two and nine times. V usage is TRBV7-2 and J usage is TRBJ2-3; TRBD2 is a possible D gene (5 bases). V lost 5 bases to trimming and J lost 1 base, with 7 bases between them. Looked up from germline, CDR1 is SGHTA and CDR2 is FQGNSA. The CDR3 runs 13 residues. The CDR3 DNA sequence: TGTGCCAGCAGCCCGCGGGGCACAGATACGCAGTATTTT. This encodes CASSPRGTDTQYF.

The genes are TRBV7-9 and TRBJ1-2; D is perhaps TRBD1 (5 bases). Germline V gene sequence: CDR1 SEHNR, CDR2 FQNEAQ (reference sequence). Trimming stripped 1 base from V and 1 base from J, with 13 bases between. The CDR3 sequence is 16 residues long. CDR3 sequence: CASSLVVQDLNYGYTF. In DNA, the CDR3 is TGTGCCAGCAGCTTAGTCGTACAGGACCTTAACTATGGCTACACCTTC. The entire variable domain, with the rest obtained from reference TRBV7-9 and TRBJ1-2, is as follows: DTGVSQNPRHKITKRGQNVTFRCDPISEHNRLYWYRQTLGQGPEFLTYFQNEAQLEKSRLLSDRFSAERPKGSFSTLEIQRTEQGDSAMYLCASSLVVQDLNYGYTFGSGTRLTVV.

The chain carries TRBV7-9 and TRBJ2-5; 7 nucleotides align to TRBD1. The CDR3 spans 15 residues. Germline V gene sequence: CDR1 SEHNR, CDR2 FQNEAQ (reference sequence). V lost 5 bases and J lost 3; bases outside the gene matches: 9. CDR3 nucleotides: TGTGCCAGCAGCCGTCAACAGGGGCCGGAAGAGACCCAGTACTTC. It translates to CASSRQQGPEETQYF.

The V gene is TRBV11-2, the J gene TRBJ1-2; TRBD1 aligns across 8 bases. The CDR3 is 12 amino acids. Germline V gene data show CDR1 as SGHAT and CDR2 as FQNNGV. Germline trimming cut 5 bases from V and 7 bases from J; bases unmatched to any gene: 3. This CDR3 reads CASSPGGSGYTF. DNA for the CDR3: TGTGCCAGCAGCCCAGGGGGCTCTGGCTACACCTTC.

The CDR3 DNA sequence: TGTGCCAGCAGCAGGCAGGGGGGCGGCTACACCTTC. Its protein is CASSRQGGGYTF. This chain joins TRBV7-2 and TRBJ1-2, with 7 bases aligning to TRBD1. This CDR3 contains 12 residues. Germline lookup yields CDR1 SGHTA and CDR2 FQGNSA. J was trimmed by 8 bases and V by 5 bases; bases with no gene match: 5.

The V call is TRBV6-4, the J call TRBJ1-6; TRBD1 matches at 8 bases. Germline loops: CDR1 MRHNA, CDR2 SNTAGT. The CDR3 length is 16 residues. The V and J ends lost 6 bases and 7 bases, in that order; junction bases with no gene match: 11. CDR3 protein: CASRETGARTNSPLHF. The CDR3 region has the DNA TGTGCCAGCAGAGAGACAGGGGCGAGAACCAATTCACCCCTCCACTTT.

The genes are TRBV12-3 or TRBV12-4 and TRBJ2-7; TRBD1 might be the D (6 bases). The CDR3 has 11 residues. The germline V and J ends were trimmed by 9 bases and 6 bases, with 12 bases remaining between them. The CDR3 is CASRQDSEQYF. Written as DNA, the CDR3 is TGTGCCAGTCGACAGGACTCCGAGCAGTACTTC.

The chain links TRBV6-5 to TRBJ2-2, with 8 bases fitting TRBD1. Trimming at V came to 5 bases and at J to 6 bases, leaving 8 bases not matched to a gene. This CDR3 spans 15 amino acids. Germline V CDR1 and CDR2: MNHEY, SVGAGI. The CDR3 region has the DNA TGTGCCAGCAGTAGCTCAGGGGGCGTCGCCGGGGAGCTGTTTTTT. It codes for CASSSSGGVAGELFF.

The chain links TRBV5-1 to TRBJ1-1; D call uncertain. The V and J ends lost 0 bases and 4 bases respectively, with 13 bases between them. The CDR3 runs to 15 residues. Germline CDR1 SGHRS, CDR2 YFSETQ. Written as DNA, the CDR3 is TGCGCCAGCAGCTTGGGACTCTTTTCGGGCACTGAAGCTTTCTTT. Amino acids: CASSLGLFSGTEAFF.

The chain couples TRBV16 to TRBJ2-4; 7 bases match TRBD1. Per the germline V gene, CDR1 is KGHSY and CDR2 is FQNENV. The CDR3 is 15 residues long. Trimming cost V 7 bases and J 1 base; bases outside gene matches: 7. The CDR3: CASKNRGLAKNIQYF. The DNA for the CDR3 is TGTGCCAGCAAAAACAGGGGCTTGGCCAAAAACATTCAGTACTTC.

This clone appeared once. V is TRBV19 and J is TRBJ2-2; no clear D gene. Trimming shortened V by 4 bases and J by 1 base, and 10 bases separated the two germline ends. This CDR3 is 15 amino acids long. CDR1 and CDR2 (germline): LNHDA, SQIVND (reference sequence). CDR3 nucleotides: TGTGCCAGTAGTACAAGACAACAGAACACCGGGGAGCTGTTTTTT. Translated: CASSTRQQNTGELFF.